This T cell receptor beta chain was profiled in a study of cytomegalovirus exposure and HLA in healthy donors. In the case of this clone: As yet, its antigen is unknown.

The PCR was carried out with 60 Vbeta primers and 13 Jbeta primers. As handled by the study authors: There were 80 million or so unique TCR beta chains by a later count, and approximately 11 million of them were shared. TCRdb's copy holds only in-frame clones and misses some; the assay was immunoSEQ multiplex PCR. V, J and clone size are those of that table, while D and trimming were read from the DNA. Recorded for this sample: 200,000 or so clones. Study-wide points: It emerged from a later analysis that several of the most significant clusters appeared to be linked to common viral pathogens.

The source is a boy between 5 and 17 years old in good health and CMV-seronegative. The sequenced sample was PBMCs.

CDR3 region: CASSQKQGTEGYTF. The DNA of the CDR3 is TGTGCCAGCAGCCAAAAACAGGGAACGGAAGGCTACACCTTC. The chain joins TRBV4-2 to TRBJ1-2, with a tentative D call TRBD1 (6 bases). The CDR3 runs to 14 residues. Trimming removed 2 bases from V and 8 bases from J, with 15 bases in between. CDR1 LGHNA and CDR2 YNFKEQ come from the germline V gene.